The clone carrying this TCR beta chain has only a few counts. Its antigen is undetermined. The V and J ends lost 1 base and 3 bases respectively, with 11 bases between them. This CDR3 spans 15 amino acids. Germline-derived CDR1 and CDR2 are SGHRS and YFSETQ. The sample originates from a study of T-cell reconstitution after alpha-beta-depleted transplantation in children. Study-level findings and limits: About two months after transplant, alpha-beta T cells reportedly came from several hundred expanded graft clones. Recipient T cells and thymic progenitors that survived were the source of the high TCRbeta diversity seen at day 60 in some patients. Newly produced T cells mostly accounted for T-cell counts and diversity one year post-transplant.

A TCRbeta library incorporating unique molecular identifiers was prepared. One entry per CDR3 protein, called by TCRdb with MiXCR from the PCR reads. This sample has 750,000 to 950,000 distinct CDR3 sequences; 15% to 20% occur once, and the top ten carry 5%. This material consisted of PBMCs, mostly from graft donor cells, taken 360 days after TCRalphabeta/CD19-depleted stem cell transplant. The sequence came from a male patient aged 10 to 17 who had a stem cell transplant for acute lymphoblastic leukemia, so the T cells may come from the graft donor. This chain links TRBV5-1 with TRBJ1-5, with TRBD1 as a possible D gene (6 bases). CDR3 DNA: TGCGCCAGCAGCTTGACGGGGGGCCCCAATCAGCCCCAGCATTTT. Its protein is CASSLTGGPNQPQHF. Filled out from reference TRBV5-1 and TRBJ1-5, the complete variable domain reads KAGVTQTPRYLIKTRGQQVTLSCSPISGHRSVSWYQQTPGQGLQFLFEYFSETQRNKGNFPGRFSGRQFSNSRSEMNVSTLELGDSALYLCASSLTGGPNQPQHFGDGTRLSIL.